Below, 18 T cell receptor beta chains from the same sample are listed, as sequenced in a study of T cell responses to AZD1222 COVID-19 vaccine. Sequencing used immunoSEQ multiplex PCR; TCRdb keeps in-frame clones, though not all of them. The sample contains approximately 100,000 clones, approximately 84% of which appear only once. The sequences come from peripheral blood, collected on day 0 of AZD1222 vaccination. The receptor set was obtained from an adult in good health.

The chain uses TRBV24-1 and TRBJ2-2; D may be TRBD2 (6 bases). The V gene's germline CDR1 is KGHDR and CDR2 SFDVKD. The CDR3 has 17 amino acids. V lost 5 bases, J lost 2 bases, and 17 bases lay in between. The CDR3 sequence is CATSAGGGSVNTGELFF. The CDR3 nucleotides are TGTGCCACCAGTGCCGGGGGTGGGAGTGTCAACACCGGGGAGCTGTTTTTT.

The chain joins TRBV7-9 to TRBJ2-1, with 10 bases aligning to TRBD2. CDR3 length: 15 amino acids. V lost 5 bases to trimming and J lost 4 bases; unmatched junction nucleotides: 5. Germline CDR1 SEHNR, CDR2 FQNEAQ (reference sequence). As DNA, the CDR3 is TGTGCCAGCAGCGCCGGACTAGCGGAGTACAATGAGCAGTTCTTC. Its translation: CASSAGLAEYNEQFF.

The rearrangement joins TRBV5-1 to TRBJ2-7, with TRBD1 identical over 9 bases. Per germline, CDR1 SGHRS and CDR2 YFSETQ. This CDR3 comprises 15 residues. The junction had 6 bases not matched to a gene; V was cut back by 4 bases and J by 1 base. The CDR3 coding sequence is TGCGCCAGCAGCGTCACAGGGGGCAAATCCTACGAGCAGTACTTC. This sequence encodes CASSVTGGKSYEQYF.

The J gene is TRBJ1-5, the V gene TRBV7-9; D is unresolved. The length of the CDR3 is 12 residues. Germline V CDR1 and CDR2: SEHNR, FQNEAQ (reference sequence). The germline V and J ends were trimmed by 1 base and 2 bases, with 0 bases remaining between them. CDR3 amino acids: CASSLGNQPQHF. In DNA, the CDR3 is TGTGCCAGCAGCTTAGGCAATCAGCCCCAGCATTTT.

This clone was seen more than once but under ten times. The chain links TRBV7-7 to TRBJ2-2; TRBD2 matches at 9 bases. V trimming: 3 bases; J trimming: 2 bases; junction bases outside the gene matches: 4. The length of the CDR3 is 16 residues. Germline assignment: CDR1 SSHAT and CDR2 FNYEAQ (reference sequence). CDR3 in amino acids: CASSFNSGGNTGELFF. CDR3 bases: TGTGCCAGCAGCTTTAATAGCGGGGGTAACACCGGGGAGCTGTTTTTT.

The chain employs TRBV7-9 and TRBJ2-2, with TRBD1 matching 9 bases. The CDR3 is 19 amino acids. From germline, CDR1 is SEHNR and CDR2 FQNEAQ (reference sequence). Germline trimming cut 5 bases from V and 1 base from J; bases unmatched to any gene: 14. CDR3 in amino acids: CASSPHTVNRGRNTGELFF. DNA for the CDR3: TGTGCCAGCAGCCCGCACACCGTTAACAGGGGGCGGAACACCGGGGAGCTGTTTTTT.

This clone was seen a single time. The chain joins TRBV3-1 (or the pseudogene TRBV3-2) to TRBJ1-6; the match to TRBD1 covers 9 bases. Per germline, CDR1 LGHDT and CDR2 YNNKEL (reference sequence). Unmatched junction bases numbered 3, after V lost 4 bases and J lost 8 bases. The CDR3 has 14 amino acids. Here the CDR3 reads CASSLGQGHSPLHF. DNA of the CDR3: TGTGCCAGCAGCCTAGGACAGGGGCATTCACCCCTCCACTTT.

This clone was seen a few times. The CDR3 spells CASSDRATGELFF. In DNA form, the CDR3 reads TGTGCCAGCAGTGACCGAGCGACCGGGGAGCTGTTTTTT. The rearrangement uses TRBV6-4 and TRBJ2-2; D ambiguous. V was pared by 2 bases and J by 5 bases, with 6 bases between. The CDR3 is 13 residues long. Per germline, CDR1 MRHNA and CDR2 SNTAGT.

A few counts support this clone. V and J are TRBV28 and TRBJ1-2, with 10 nucleotides matching TRBD1. The ends lost 8 bases at V and 1 base at J; junction bases unmatched: 4. This CDR3 region has 14 residues. CDR1 MDHEN and CDR2 SYDVKM come from the germline V gene. The CDR3 loop reads CASGTGAHNYGYTF. DNA of the CDR3: TGTGCCAGCGGGACAGGGGCCCATAACTATGGCTACACCTTC.

V gene TRBV18 combines with J gene TRBJ2-5; 8 nucleotides line up with TRBD1. Germline-derived CDR1 and CDR2 are KGHSH and LQKENI. J gave up 3 bases and V 6 bases, and 6 bases lay outside the gene matches. This CDR3 spans 14 amino acids. The CDR3 loop reads CASSVTGVKETQYF. For the CDR3, the DNA is TGTGCCAGCTCTGTGACAGGGGTGAAAGAGACCCAGTACTTC.

The V call is TRBV20-1, the J call TRBJ2-1; 8 bases fit TRBD2. The length of the CDR3 is 14 residues. V dropped 3 bases and J dropped 2; count of bases not matched to a gene: 3. CDR1 is DFQATT and CDR2 is SNEGSKA in the germline V gene (reference sequence). The CDR3 nucleotides are TGCAGTGCTAGTCAAGCGGGGGCCTACAATGAGCAGTTCTTC. As protein: CSASQAGAYNEQFF.

The chain links TRBV5-1 to TRBJ2-1; TRBD2 aligns across 13 bases. The junction had 13 bases not matched to a gene; V was cut back by 3 bases and J by 7 bases. This CDR3 is 18 amino acids long. Germline CDR1 reads SGHRS; CDR2 reads YFSETQ. This chain's CDR3 is CASSSRVTSGRVKNEQFF. The CDR3 DNA follows: TGCGCCAGCAGCTCTCGGGTTACTAGCGGGAGGGTAAAAAATGAGCAGTTCTTC.

This clone was seen only a few times. The chain has TRBV24-1 and TRBJ2-1; the match to TRBD2 covers 8 bases. The germline gives CDR1 KGHDR, CDR2 SFDVKD. The CDR3 runs to 17 residues. V gave up 4 bases and J gave up 4 bases; unmatched junction bases: 11. In nucleotides, the CDR3 is TGTGCCACCAGTGAGGGGACCGGGACTAGAATTTACAATGAGCAGTTCTTC. This codes for CATSEGTGTRIYNEQFF.

A single count supports this clone. The chain recombines TRBV19 with TRBJ2-3, with 8 bases matching TRBD1. With 5 bases clipped from V and 9 bases from J, the junction kept 10 bases outside the gene matches. This CDR3 comprises 14 residues. Germline values: CDR1 LNHDA, CDR2 SQIVND (reference sequence). CDR3 region: CASSARTTGATQYF. In DNA form, the CDR3 reads TGTGCCAGTAGTGCCCGTACGACAGGGGCAACGCAGTATTTT.

This chain joins TRBV5-1 and TRBJ2-3; the match to TRBD2 covers 10 bases. V was clipped by 0 bases and J by 3 bases; unmatched bases: 7. Germline V gene sequence: CDR1 SGHRS, CDR2 YFSETQ. The CDR3 is 17 amino acids. This CDR3 is CASSLGLAGVATDTQYF. In nucleotides, the CDR3 is TGCGCCAGCAGCTTGGGGCTAGCGGGAGTGGCGACAGATACGCAGTATTTT.

The V gene is TRBV19, the J gene TRBJ2-1, with 10 bases matching TRBD1. The CDR3 runs 14 residues. Losses at the gene ends were 6 bases for V and 2 bases for J; bases not matched to a gene: 1. The V gene's germline CDR1 is LNHDA and CDR2 SQIVND (reference sequence). CDR3 sequence (DNA): TGTGCCAGTAGAGGACAGGGGGCCTACAATGAGCAGTTCTTC. It yields the protein CASRGQGAYNEQFF.

This clone has more than one count but fewer than ten. The J gene is TRBJ2-7, the V gene TRBV3-1 (or the pseudogene TRBV3-2), with D tentatively TRBD1 or TRBD2 (5 bases each). The germline V and J ends were trimmed by 0 bases and 6 bases, with 12 bases remaining between them. This CDR3 has 14 residues. CDR1 is LGHDT and CDR2 is YNNKEL in the germline V gene (reference sequence). CDR3 loop: CASSQDPRDPEQYF. CDR3 bases: TGTGCCAGCAGCCAAGATCCCAGGGACCCCGAGCAGTACTTC.

The rearrangement links TRBV5-1 to TRBJ2-5; D is undetermined. Germline V gives CDR1 SGHRS, CDR2 YFSETQ. This CDR3 contains 14 residues. Trimming shortened V by 1 base and J by 2 bases, and 9 bases separated the two germline ends. In DNA, the CDR3 is TGCGCCAGCAGCTTGCGGCAGCCGCAAGAGACCCAGTACTTC. Translated: CASSLRQPQETQYF. Using reference TRBV5-1 and TRBJ2-5 for the parts outside the CDR3, the full variable domain is KAGVTQTPRYLIKTRGQQVTLSCSPISGHRSVSWYQQTPGQGLQFLFEYFSETQRNKGNFPGRFSGRQFSNSRSEMNVSTLELGDSALYLCASSLRQPQETQYFGPGTRLLVL.